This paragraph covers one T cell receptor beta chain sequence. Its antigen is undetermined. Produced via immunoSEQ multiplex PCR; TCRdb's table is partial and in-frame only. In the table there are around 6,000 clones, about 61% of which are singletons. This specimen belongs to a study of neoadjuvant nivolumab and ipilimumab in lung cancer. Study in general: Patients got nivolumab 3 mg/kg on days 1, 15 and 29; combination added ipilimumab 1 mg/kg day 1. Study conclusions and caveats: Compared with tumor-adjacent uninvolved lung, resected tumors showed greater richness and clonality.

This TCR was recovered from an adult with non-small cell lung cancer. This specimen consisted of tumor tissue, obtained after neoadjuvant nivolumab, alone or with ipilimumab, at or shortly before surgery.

The CDR3 here is CASSLTSGSNEQFF. The CDR3 DNA follows: TGCGCCAGCAGCTTGACTAGCGGGAGCAATGAGCAGTTCTTC. This rearrangement joins TRBV5-1 to TRBJ2-1; 11 bases agree with TRBD2. Germline V lookup: CDR1 SGHRS, CDR2 YFSETQ. There are 14 residues in the CDR3. Losses at the gene ends were 1 base for V and 6 bases for J; bases not matched to a gene: 0.